The 20 T cell receptor beta chains listed next were all sequenced from one sample in a study of T cell repertoires in cytomegalovirus infection. MiXCR was run by TCRdb on the reads, yielding one entry per CDR3 protein. The data contain about 830,000 distinct CDR3 sequences, about 30% of them singletons. No cognate antigen is known for these TCRs. The sequenced sample was cultured CD8+ T cells from PBMCs, obtained from culture after CMV antigen stimulation. These TCRs come from a human donor in good health (CMV status not recorded). Some clones in this sample may be carry-over from other donors' samples.

This clonotype was counted ten times or more. The chain recombines TRBV7-6 with TRBJ2-7; no firm D call. Germline assignment: CDR1 SGHVS and CDR2 FNYEAQ. Trimming removed 1 base at V and 0 bases at J, with 10 bases between. The CDR3 sequence is 15 residues long. The CDR3, as DNA: TGTGCCAGCAGCTTAGAGGCAAGCGCCTCCTACGAGCAGTACGTC. Amino acid sequence: CASSLEASASYEQYV.

V gene TRBV6-2 or TRBV6-3 combines with J gene TRBJ2-7, with 7 bases that match TRBD1. This CDR3 has 13 residues. Germline-derived CDR1 and CDR2 are MNHEY and SVGEGT. J lost 2 bases, V lost 7 bases, and 5 bases had no gene match. CDR3 sequence (DNA): TGTGCCAGCACCCGGGACAGCACCTACGAGCAGTACTTC. This codes for CASTRDSTYEQYF.

The V call is TRBV24-1, the J call TRBJ1-2, with 10 bases identical to TRBD1. V lost 3 bases and J lost 1; bases outside the gene matches: 13. The CDR3 is 19 residues long. Germline V gene lookup returns CDR1 KGHDR and CDR2 SFDVKD. In DNA form, the CDR3 reads TGTGCCACCAGTGATCACCCCAGGGACAGGGGAAGGGGTAACTATGGCTACACCTTC. Residues: CATSDHPRDRGRGNYGYTF.

The chain has TRBV25-1 and TRBJ2-1; no clear D gene. In germline, CDR1 is MGHDK, CDR2 SYGVNS. Trimming pared 4 bases from V and 0 bases from J, leaving 10 bases between. This CDR3 is 15 amino acids long. CDR3 DNA sequence: TGTGCCAGCAGTGGGGGATTTAGCTCCTACAATGAGCAGTTCTTC. Translated: CASSGGFSSYNEQFF. The variable domain in full, completed from reference TRBV25-1 and TRBJ2-1, reads EADIYQTPRYLVIGTGKKITLECSQTMGHDKMYWYQQDPGMELHLIHYSYGVNSTEKGDLSSESTVSRIRTEHFPLTLESARPSHTSQYLCASSGGFSSYNEQFFGPGTRLTVL.

This clonotype has just a few counts. This chain connects TRBV27 to TRBJ2-1, with 8 bases matching TRBD2. Germline-derived CDR1 and CDR2 are MNHEY and SMNVEV (reference sequence). The CDR3 sequence is 14 residues long. V shed 5 bases and J 6 bases; nucleotides not matched to a gene: 6. The CDR3 nucleotides are TGTGCCAGCAGTCCCACAGGACTAGCCAATGAGCAGTTCTTC. Translated: CASSPTGLANEQFF.

This clonotype was seen a few times. V is TRBV7-3 and J is TRBJ2-6; D is ambiguous. Deletions cut 5 bases from V and 0 bases from J, with 8 bases between. The CDR3 has 15 amino acids. Germline lookup yields CDR1 SGHTA and CDR2 FQGTGA. Here the CDR3 DNA reads TGTGCCAGCAGCCCCCCGGACTCTGGGGCCAACGTCCTGACTTTC. Protein sequence: CASSPPDSGANVLTF.

The chain combines TRBV27 with TRBJ1-1; D gene uncertain. CDR3 length: 14 amino acids. The V and J ends lost 1 base and 0 bases respectively, with 6 bases between them. The V gene's germline CDR1 is MNHEY and CDR2 SMNVEV (reference sequence). The CDR3 spells CASSLYDMNTEAFF. The CDR3 nucleotides are TGTGCCAGCAGTTTATACGACATGAACACTGAAGCTTTCTTT.

J is TRBJ1-1 and V is TRBV12-5; 8 bases match TRBD1. This CDR3 comprises 15 residues. The germline CDR1 and CDR2 sequences are LGHNT and FRNRAP. J was trimmed by 4 bases and V by 6 bases; bases with no gene match: 10. The CDR3 reads CASGWQGARFTEAFF. The DNA for the CDR3 is TGTGCTAGTGGGTGGCAGGGGGCCCGGTTCACTGAAGCTTTCTTT.

This clonotype has a handful of counts. The chain carries TRBV27 and TRBJ1-1; 11 nucleotides agree with TRBD1. The CDR3 totals 15 residues. The J segment lost 4 bases and the V segment lost 5 bases, leaving 6 bases of the junction unmatched. Germline CDR1 is MNHEY and CDR2 is SMNVEV (reference sequence). CDR3 sequence: CASSPRTGGFTEAFF. The CDR3 DNA sequence: TGTGCCAGCAGTCCCAGGACAGGGGGCTTCACTGAAGCTTTCTTT.

This clonotype has a handful of counts. J is TRBJ1-2 and V is TRBV7-8; D may be TRBD1 (6 bases). The germline V gene has CDR1 SGHVS and CDR2 FQNEAQ. The CDR3 totals 16 residues. Trimming left V 0 bases short and J 2 bases short, with 13 bases between. Here the CDR3 reads CASSLAGGLGNYGYTF. CDR3 in DNA: TGTGCCAGCAGCTTAGCGGGGGGGCTGGGAAACTATGGCTACACCTTC.

The chain has TRBV11-1 and TRBJ2-1; TRBD1 agrees at 7 bases. J lost 6 bases, V lost 5 bases, and 10 bases had no gene match. The CDR3 spans 15 residues. Per germline, CDR1 SGHAT and CDR2 FQDESV (reference sequence). The DNA of the CDR3 is TGTGCCAGCAGCCCGGACAGGCGTCGGGGCAATGAGCAGTTCTTC. Translated, it gives CASSPDRRRGNEQFF. The complete variable domain, with remaining parts taken from reference TRBV11-1 and TRBJ2-1, reads EAEVAQSPRYKITEKSQAVAFWCDPISGHATLYWYRQILGQGPELLVQFQDESVVDDSQLPKDRFSAERLKGVDSTLKIQPAELGDSAMYLCASSPDRRRGNEQFFGPGTRLTVL.

This clonotype was detected a few times. The chain has TRBV7-9 and TRBJ1-1; the D gene is possibly TRBD1 (5 bases). V gave up 7 bases and J gave up 0 bases, with 21 bases separating them. In germline, CDR1 is SEHNR, CDR2 FQNEAQ (reference sequence). This CDR3 has 17 residues. The CDR3 here is CASTPRPTVRMNTEAFF. CDR3 sequence (DNA): TGTGCCAGCACTCCCAGGCCGACAGTGCGGATGAACACTGAAGCTTTCTTT.

The V call is TRBV10-3, the J call TRBJ2-3; tentative D call: TRBD1 (5 bases). CDR1 and CDR2 (germline): ENHRY, SYGVKD. The CDR3 consists of 13 residues. V was cut by 6 bases and J by 2 bases, with 9 bases left in between. The CDR3 nucleotides read TGTGCCATCAGGGACAAACTCACAGATACGCAGTATTTT. Protein: CAIRDKLTDTQYF.

This clonotype was counted only a few times. V usage is TRBV12-5 and J usage is TRBJ2-1; tentatively, D is TRBD1 (6 bases). The CDR3 sequence is 11 residues long. Trimming pared 6 bases from V and 15 bases from J, leaving 15 bases between. CDR1 is LGHNT, CDR2 FRNRAP, per germline. CDR3 region: CASGNPGVPFF. The CDR3 nucleotides are TGTGCTAGTGGCAACCCAGGGGTTCCGTTCTTC.

The J gene is TRBJ2-1, the V gene TRBV19; D is unresolved. V was trimmed by 2 bases and J by 4 bases, leaving 12 bases between them. CDR3 size: 15 residues. Germline V lookup: CDR1 LNHDA, CDR2 SQIVND (reference sequence). The CDR3, as DNA: TGTGCCAGTAGTATAAGCCTAATCCGGTACAATGAGCAGTTCTTC. Encoded protein: CASSISLIRYNEQFF.

This clonotype has a handful of counts. The chain is built from TRBV7-9 and TRBJ1-1, with TRBD1 matching 7 bases. J was trimmed by 1 base and V by 8 bases; bases with no gene match: 4. The CDR3 spans 13 residues. CDR1 SEHNR and CDR2 FQNEAQ come from the germline V gene (reference sequence). CDR3: CASGGQENTEAFF. CDR3 coding DNA: TGTGCCAGCGGTGGACAGGAGAACACTGAAGCTTTCTTT.

This clonotype has a count of ten or more. The gene calls are TRBV27 and TRBJ1-2, with 7 bases fitting TRBD1. The J segment lost 2 bases and the V segment lost 6 bases, leaving 3 bases of the junction unmatched. CDR3 length equals 13 residues. CDR1 MNHEY and CDR2 SMNVEV come from the germline V gene (reference sequence). In DNA form, the CDR3 reads TGTGCCAGCAGCCCGGGACAGAACTATGGCTACACCTTC. This gives the protein CASSPGQNYGYTF.

This clonotype has just a few counts. DNA of the CDR3: TGTGCCAGCACCGGGGCGGGCCACGAGCAGTACTTC. This sequence encodes CASTGAGHEQYF. The V call is TRBV7-9, the J call TRBJ2-7; D might be TRBD1 or TRBD2, each matching 5 bases. The CDR3 is 12 amino acids. CDR1 is SEHNR and CDR2 is FQNEAQ in the germline V gene (reference sequence). V lost 7 bases, J lost 5 bases, and 12 bases lay in between.

The V call is TRBV6-6, the J call TRBJ1-2; no reliable D call. This CDR3 contains 16 residues. Germline values: CDR1 MNHNY, CDR2 SVGAGI (reference sequence). V shed 4 bases and J shed 8 bases, with 23 bases lying between them. The CDR3 is CASSWDGLEEVYGYTF. The DNA for the CDR3 is TGTGCCAGCAGTTGGGATGGATTGGAGGAGGTTTACGGCTACACCTTC.

The V gene is TRBV6-1, the J gene TRBJ1-1; D is unresolved. This CDR3 is built from 14 residues. Per the germline V gene, CDR1 is MNHNS and CDR2 is SASEGT. Trimming pared 2 bases from V and 5 bases from J, leaving 12 bases between. The CDR3 is CASSEWGFSTEAFF. The DNA of the CDR3 is TGTGCCAGCAGTGAATGGGGTTTCTCGACTGAAGCTTTCTTT.